Each of the 30 T cell receptor beta chains below was sequenced from the same sample in a study of cytomegalovirus exposure and HLA in healthy donors. PCR employed 60 Vbeta and 13 Jbeta primers. The method was immunoSEQ multiplex PCR; TCRdb's version includes in-frame clones alone and lacks a portion of them. This table has about 94,000 clones, roughly 78% appearing once. The sample consisted of PBMCs. The receptors were gathered from an older woman in good health and CMV-seronegative.

V and J are TRBV2 and TRBJ2-7; D not certain. Trimming removed 7 bases at V and 4 bases at J, with 8 bases between. This CDR3 is built from 11 residues. Per germline, CDR1 SNHLY and CDR2 FYNNEI. CDR3 sequence: CASTLEYEQYF. The DNA for the CDR3 is TGTGCCAGCACGCTTGAGTACGAGCAGTACTTC.

This clone was counted only a few times. V is TRBV12-5 and J is TRBJ2-3; D might be TRBD2 (6 bases). Germline CDR1 is LGHNT and CDR2 is FRNRAP. V was shortened by 6 bases and J by 8 bases, with 21 bases between the two germline ends. This CDR3 comprises 15 residues. CDR3 DNA sequence: TGTGCTAGTGGCGCGAGCGTTGGAGGGCTTCGTACGCAGTATTTT. Protein: CASGASVGGLRTQYF.

The CDR3 sequence is CASSTLGTAQETQYF. The DNA for the CDR3 is TGTGCCAGTAGTACCCTGGGGACAGCCCAAGAGACCCAGTACTTC. The chain carries TRBV19 and TRBJ2-5; TRBD1 matches at 7 bases. The junction had 6 bases not matched to a gene; V was cut back by 4 bases and J by 1 base. Germline CDR1 reads LNHDA; CDR2 reads SQIVND (reference sequence). There are 15 residues in the CDR3.

V is TRBV6-6 and J is TRBJ1-4, with 8 bases matching TRBD1. The V gene end was trimmed by 0 bases and the J gene end by 7 bases; junction bases not matched to a gene: 7. Germline values: CDR1 MNHNY, CDR2 SVGAGI (reference sequence). The CDR3 runs 16 residues. The CDR3 DNA reads TGTGCCAGCAGTTACTCCTCACAGGGGGGTGGTGAAAAACTGTTTTTT. Its protein is CASSYSSQGGGEKLFF.

Note on this clone: The conserved closing phenylalanine or tryptophan is absent in this CDR3, likely reflecting a read error. The V and J genes are TRBV6-6 and TRBJ1-1; no reliable D call. The CDR3 has 14 amino acids. CDR1 is MNHNY, CDR2 SVGAGI, per germline (reference sequence). V was shortened by 6 bases and J by 5 bases, with 16 bases between the two germline ends. The CDR3 loop reads CASSITAVGTEAFL. The CDR3 DNA sequence: TGTGCCAGCAGCATTACAGCTGTCGGGACTGAAGCTTTCCTT.

V usage is TRBV7-9 and J usage is TRBJ1-1, with D possibly matching TRBD1 (5 bases). The CDR3 contains 13 residues. The V and J ends lost 1 base and 5 bases respectively, with 8 bases between them. From germline, CDR1 is SEHNR and CDR2 FQNEAQ (reference sequence). CDR3 sequence (DNA): TGTGCCAGCAGCTTAGACAGGACAACTGAAGCTTTCTTT. Translating it yields CASSLDRTTEAFF.

This chain connects TRBV13 to TRBJ1-4, with 9 bases matching TRBD1. The ends lost 2 bases at V and 5 bases at J; junction bases unmatched: 18. Germline V lookup: CDR1 PRHDT, CDR2 FYEKMQ (reference sequence). The CDR3 length is 20 residues. CDR3 bases: TGTGCCAGCAGCTTAAAATACGGGACAGGGAGTTTATTAGGGAATGAAAAACTGTTTTTT. This encodes CASSLKYGTGSLLGNEKLFF.

This clone was detected only once. CDR3 nucleotides: TGTGCCACCTGGGAGGGAGACGGCACTGAAGCTTTCTTT. It specifies CATWEGDGTEAFF. V usage is TRBV6-6 and J usage is TRBJ1-1; D is undetermined. Germline CDR1 is MNHNY and CDR2 is SVGAGI (reference sequence). The V end lost 10 bases, the J end lost 4 bases, and 16 bases lay between the germline ends. The CDR3 spans 13 residues.

The rearrangement links TRBV28 to TRBJ1-1; maybe TRBD1 (5 bases). This CDR3 spans 15 amino acids. Trimming cost V 5 bases and J 1 base, with 14 bases left between them. CDR1 MDHEN and CDR2 SYDVKM come from the germline V gene. The CDR3 protein is CASSILTVPNTEAFF. DNA of the CDR3: TGTGCCAGCAGTATCTTGACAGTACCGAACACTGAAGCTTTCTTT.

CDR3 region: CASSVGPGRRGQVEKLFF. The CDR3 region has the DNA TGTGCCAGCAGCGTAGGTCCAGGCCGCAGGGGGCAAGTTGAAAAACTGTTTTTT. This rearrangement joins TRBV9 to TRBJ1-4; 8 nucleotides line up with TRBD1. Germline V gene lookup returns CDR1 SGDLS and CDR2 YYNGEE. The CDR3 is made up of 18 amino acids. Unmatched junction bases numbered 14, after V lost 0 bases and J lost 7 bases.

The J gene is TRBJ1-4, the V gene TRBV2, with D possibly being TRBD1 (6 bases). CDR3 length: 16 residues. With 7 bases removed from V and 7 bases from J, the gap between germline ends came to 22 bases. Germline CDR1 SNHLY, CDR2 FYNNEI. CDR3 region: CASMETGHFVGEKLFF. The CDR3 bases are TGTGCCAGCATGGAGACGGGACACTTCGTTGGTGAAAAACTGTTTTTT.

The gene calls are TRBV6-6 and TRBJ2-1; 11 bases fit TRBD2. Per the germline V gene, CDR1 is MNHNY and CDR2 is SVGAGI (reference sequence). V shed 5 bases and J 4 bases; nucleotides not matched to a gene: 4. This CDR3 has 15 residues. The CDR3 reads CASSPLAGGYNEQFF. In DNA form, the CDR3 reads TGTGCCAGCAGTCCGCTAGCGGGAGGATACAATGAGCAGTTCTTC.

This rearrangement joins TRBV10-1 to TRBJ2-3, with TRBD1 matching 7 bases. Germline CDR1 reads WNHNN; CDR2 reads SYGVQD (reference sequence). The junction had 6 bases not matched to a gene; V was cut back by 3 bases and J by 6 bases. CDR3 length equals 14 residues. CDR3 loop: CASSDQTGKDTQYF. CDR3 DNA: TGCGCCAGCAGTGACCAGACAGGGAAGGATACGCAGTATTTT.

CDR3 amino acids: CAISESGQVNTEAFF. DNA of the CDR3: TGTGCCATCAGTGAGTCGGGACAGGTGAACACTGAAGCTTTCTTT. J is TRBJ1-1 and V is TRBV10-3, with 8 positions matching TRBD1. Germline CDR1 and CDR2: ENHRY and SYGVKD. The CDR3 is made up of 15 amino acids. J was trimmed by 0 bases and V by 0 bases; bases with no gene match: 0.

This chain links TRBV2 with TRBJ2-3; 7 bases agree with TRBD2. Trimming at V came to 6 bases and at J to 1 base, leaving 7 bases not matched to a gene. Per germline, CDR1 SNHLY and CDR2 FYNNEI. The CDR3 is made up of 15 amino acids. This CDR3 is CASRGPLAGTDTQYF. CDR3 nucleotide sequence: TGTGCCAGCAGGGGCCCCCTAGCGGGCACAGATACGCAGTATTTT.

The chain carries TRBV7-2 and TRBJ2-5; 13 bases are a match to TRBD2. Germline-derived CDR1 and CDR2 are SGHTA and FQGNSA. Trimming at V came to 5 bases and at J to 4 bases, leaving 4 bases not matched to a gene. The CDR3 covers 15 residues. The CDR3 region is CASSPRLAGGETQYF. DNA of the CDR3: TGTGCCAGCAGCCCCAGACTAGCGGGAGGAGAGACCCAGTACTTC.

This chain links TRBV19 with TRBJ2-2; 9 bases agree with TRBD2. V gave up 10 bases and J gave up 1 base; unmatched junction bases: 10. Per the germline V gene, CDR1 is LNHDA and CDR2 is SQIVND (reference sequence). CDR3 length: 16 residues. The CDR3 spells CATRVAGDWNTGELFF. The CDR3 nucleotides read TGTGCCACCAGGGTAGCGGGGGACTGGAACACCGGGGAGCTGTTTTTT.

The rearrangement links TRBV9 to TRBJ2-3, with a possible D match to TRBD2 (5 bases). Trimming removed 4 bases from V and 3 bases from J, with 9 bases in between. In germline, CDR1 is SGDLS, CDR2 YYNGEE. The CDR3 length is 13 residues. CDR3 in DNA: TGTGCCAGCAGCACCGGGGAAACAGATACGCAGTATTTT. Translating it yields CASSTGETDTQYF.

CDR3 sequence (DNA): TGCAGCGTAGGCGACAGGGGCAATGGAGATACGCAGTATTTT. Translating it yields CSVGDRGNGDTQYF. The genes are TRBV29-1 and TRBJ2-3; 8 nucleotides match TRBD1. Looked up from germline, CDR1 is SQVTM and CDR2 is ANQGSEA. Losses at the gene ends were 6 bases for V and 5 bases for J; bases not matched to a gene: 10. The length of the CDR3 is 14 residues.

This sequence joins TRBV5-6 and TRBJ1-2; D gene uncertain. The CDR3 runs 12 residues. Trimming cost V 0 bases and J 8 bases, with 8 bases left between them. Germline assignment: CDR1 SGHDT and CDR2 YYEEEE. This CDR3 reads CASSLGESGYTF. CDR3 nucleotide sequence: TGTGCCAGCAGCTTGGGGGAGTCGGGCTACACCTTC.

The chain couples TRBV6-5 to TRBJ2-5; maybe TRBD2 (5 bases). The CDR3 extends over 13 amino acids. Per germline, CDR1 MNHEY and CDR2 SVGAGI. Trimming shortened V by 10 bases and J by 10 bases, and 22 bases separated the two germline ends. CDR3 region: CATREGSKVDQYF. CDR3 nucleotide sequence: TGTGCCACCCGTGAAGGGAGCAAGGTTGACCAGTACTTC.

The V and J genes are TRBV4-3 and TRBJ1-5; D not resolved. Germline loops: CDR1 LGHNA, CDR2 YSLEER. Between the trimmed V and J ends, which lost 0 bases and 7 bases, there was a span of 13 bases. This CDR3 comprises 15 residues. In DNA form, the CDR3 reads TGCGCCAGCAGCCAAGATATACAAGGAGGACAGCCCCAGCATTTT. As protein: CASSQDIQGGQPQHF.

V and J are TRBV6-1 and TRBJ2-5; 7 nucleotides agree with TRBD1. The CDR3 extends over 12 amino acids. Germline trimming cut 7 bases from V and 2 bases from J; bases unmatched to any gene: 1. Looked up from germline, CDR1 is MNHNS and CDR2 is SASEGT. The CDR3 reads CASKDRQETQYF. DNA of the CDR3: TGTGCCAGCAAGGACAGGCAAGAGACCCAGTACTTC.

The chain links TRBV7-2 to TRBJ1-2; TRBD1 aligns across 10 bases. The CDR3 has 17 residues. Germline V gene lookup returns CDR1 SGHTA and CDR2 FQGNSA. After removal of 5 bases from V and 4 bases from J, the junction contained 13 bases not matched to a gene. The CDR3 nucleotides read TGTGCCAGCAGCACCCGGGACAGGGGCGAATATAGCTATGGCTACACCTTC. This sequence encodes CASSTRDRGEYSYGYTF.

This sequence joins TRBV2 and TRBJ2-3; 8 nucleotides align to TRBD2. The V gene's germline CDR1 is SNHLY and CDR2 FYNNEI. The V segment lost 7 bases and the J segment 4 bases; nucleotides outside the gene matches: 4. The CDR3 runs 13 residues. The DNA for the CDR3 is TGTGCCAGCACCAGCGGGGGATCAGATACGCAGTATTTT. It yields the protein CASTSGGSDTQYF.

The V call is TRBV6-5, the J call TRBJ2-3; 10 bases agree with TRBD2. The J segment lost 2 bases and the V segment lost 6 bases, leaving 5 bases of the junction unmatched. This CDR3 region has 15 residues. Germline CDR1 is MNHEY and CDR2 is SVGAGI. In DNA, the CDR3 is TGTGCCAGCAGGCCTAGCGGGGGCCCCACAGATACGCAGTATTTT. Amino acids: CASRPSGGPTDTQYF.

This chain connects TRBV9 to TRBJ1-2, with TRBD1 matching 10 bases. V was pared by 4 bases and J by 0 bases, with 12 bases of the junction left unmatched. The CDR3 totals 18 residues. CDR1 and CDR2 (germline): SGDLS, YYNGEE. CDR3 coding DNA: TGTGCCAGCAGCATCTCGACAGGGGGCGAATCTTCTAACTATGGCTACACCTTC. It translates to CASSISTGGESSNYGYTF.

Here the CDR3 reads CASRTPGTQYF. The CDR3 DNA follows: TGTGCCAGCAGAACTCCAGGGACCCAGTACTTC. This chain joins TRBV2 and TRBJ2-5, with D unresolved. The CDR3 sequence is 11 residues long. Germline V gene sequence: CDR1 SNHLY, CDR2 FYNNEI. Trimming pared 6 bases from V and 7 bases from J, leaving 9 bases between.

This clone turned up a few times. The V call is TRBV10-1, the J call TRBJ2-1; 7 bases match TRBD2. The V gene end was trimmed by 2 bases and the J gene end by 8 bases; junction bases not matched to a gene: 9. CDR1 WNHNN and CDR2 SYGVQD come from the germline V gene (reference sequence). This CDR3 region has 15 residues. The chain's CDR3 is CASSESGVIGDEQFF. The CDR3 DNA follows: TGCGCCAGCAGTGAGAGCGGGGTTATTGGCGATGAGCAGTTCTTC.

J is TRBJ1-4 and V is TRBV10-1; 7 bases fit TRBD1. The CDR3 totals 13 residues. CDR1 and CDR2 from the germline V gene are WNHNN and SYGVQD (reference sequence). V gave up 9 bases and J gave up 6 bases; unmatched junction bases: 7. The CDR3 loop is CASSGTADEKLFF. For the CDR3, the DNA is TGCGCCAGTTCCGGGACAGCCGATGAAAAACTGTTTTTT.